This T cell receptor beta chain was sequenced in a study of T cells in women clearing cervical HPV infection. Study as a whole: Case blood was drawn when the lesion was first found; control blood after infection became undetectable.

Study results and limitations: Richness differences could reflect unmeasured T-cell content per sample.

Cervical HPV DNA detected by MY09/MY11 PCR, typed by dot-blot. Generated by immunoSEQ multiplex PCR, the TCRdb table keeps only in-frame clones and is missing some. The sample includes 23,000 or so clones. Concerning this clone: The target antigen is unknown.

This clonotype was sampled from a woman between 18 and 70 years old with a cervical HPV16 infection that either progressed to CIN3+ or cleared (not recorded which). Sequencing was done on a sample of blood buffy coat.

The CDR3 here is CASSHQLAGAVVNEQFF. The part of the CDR3 DNA that was read is TGTGCCAGTAGTCACCAACTAGCGGGAGCGGTTGTGAATGAG. The rearrangement uses TRBV19 and TRBJ2-1; 11 nucleotides agree with TRBD2. The read gets to within 3 residues of the CDR3 end, and the germline J gene fills in the rest. Germline loops: CDR1 LNHDA, CDR2 SQIVND (reference sequence). J was trimmed by 7 bases and V by 5 bases; bases with no gene match: 13. The CDR3 has 17 residues.